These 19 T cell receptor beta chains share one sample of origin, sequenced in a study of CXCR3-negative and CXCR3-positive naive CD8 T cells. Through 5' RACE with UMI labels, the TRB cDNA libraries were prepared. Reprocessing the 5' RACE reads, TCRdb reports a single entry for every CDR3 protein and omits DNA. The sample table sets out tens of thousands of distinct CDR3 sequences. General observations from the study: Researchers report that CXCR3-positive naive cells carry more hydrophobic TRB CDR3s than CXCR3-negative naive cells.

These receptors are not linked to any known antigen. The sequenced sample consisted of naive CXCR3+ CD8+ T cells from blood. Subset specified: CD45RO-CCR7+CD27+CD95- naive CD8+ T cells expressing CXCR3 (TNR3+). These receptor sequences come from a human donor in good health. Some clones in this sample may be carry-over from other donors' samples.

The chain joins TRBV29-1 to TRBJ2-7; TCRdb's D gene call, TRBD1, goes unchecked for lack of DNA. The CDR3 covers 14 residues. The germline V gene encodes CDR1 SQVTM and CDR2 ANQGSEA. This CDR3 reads CSTTEGVEGYEQYF.

The CDR3 loop is CSARSWEENQPQHF. The chain couples TRBV20-1 to TRBJ1-5. The CDR3 contains 14 residues. In germline, CDR1 is DFQATT, CDR2 SNEGSKA (reference sequence).

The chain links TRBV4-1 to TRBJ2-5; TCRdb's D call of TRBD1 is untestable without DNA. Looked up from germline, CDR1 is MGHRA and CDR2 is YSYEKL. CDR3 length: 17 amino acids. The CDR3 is CASSQGGTGMDQETQYF.

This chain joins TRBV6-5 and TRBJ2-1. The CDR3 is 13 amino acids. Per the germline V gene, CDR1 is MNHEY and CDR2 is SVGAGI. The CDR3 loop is CASSYGQAVEQFF.

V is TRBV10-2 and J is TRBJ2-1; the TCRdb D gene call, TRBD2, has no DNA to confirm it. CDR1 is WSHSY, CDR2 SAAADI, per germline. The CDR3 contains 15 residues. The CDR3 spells CASSEDLAPYNEQFF.

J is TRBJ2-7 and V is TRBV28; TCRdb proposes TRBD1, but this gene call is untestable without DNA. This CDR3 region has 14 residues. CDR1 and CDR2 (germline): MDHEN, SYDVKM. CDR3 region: CASRPLTGTYEQYF.

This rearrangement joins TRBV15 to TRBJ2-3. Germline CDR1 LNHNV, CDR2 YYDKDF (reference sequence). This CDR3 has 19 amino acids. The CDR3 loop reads CATSRDPGRGRWSTDTQYF.

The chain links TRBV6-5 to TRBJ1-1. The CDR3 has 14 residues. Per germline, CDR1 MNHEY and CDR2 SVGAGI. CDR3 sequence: CASSTQLLNTEAFF.

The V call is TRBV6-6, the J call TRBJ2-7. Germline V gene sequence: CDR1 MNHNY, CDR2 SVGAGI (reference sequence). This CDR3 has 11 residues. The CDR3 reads CASGLSYEQYF.

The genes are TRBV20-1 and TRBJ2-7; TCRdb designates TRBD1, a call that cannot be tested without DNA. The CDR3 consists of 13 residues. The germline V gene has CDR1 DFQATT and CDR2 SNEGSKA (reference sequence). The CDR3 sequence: CSARTGGSYEQYF.

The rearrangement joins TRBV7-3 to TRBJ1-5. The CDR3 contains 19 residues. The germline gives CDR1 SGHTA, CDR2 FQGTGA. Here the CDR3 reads CASSLTGSKVAQNNQPQHF.

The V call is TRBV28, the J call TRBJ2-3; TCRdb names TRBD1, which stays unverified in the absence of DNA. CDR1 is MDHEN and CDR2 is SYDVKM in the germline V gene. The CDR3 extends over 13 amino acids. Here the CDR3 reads CASSFHAGDTQYF.

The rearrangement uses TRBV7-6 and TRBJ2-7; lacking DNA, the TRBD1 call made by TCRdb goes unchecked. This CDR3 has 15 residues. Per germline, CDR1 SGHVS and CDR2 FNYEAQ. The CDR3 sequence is CASSLGQGPSYEQYF. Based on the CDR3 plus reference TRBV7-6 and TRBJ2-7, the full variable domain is GAGVSQSPRYKVTKRGQDVALRCDPISGHVSLYWYRQALGQGPEFLTYFNYEAQQDKSGLPNDRFSAERPEGSISTLTIQRTEQRDSAMYRCASSLGQGPSYEQYFGPGTRLTVT.

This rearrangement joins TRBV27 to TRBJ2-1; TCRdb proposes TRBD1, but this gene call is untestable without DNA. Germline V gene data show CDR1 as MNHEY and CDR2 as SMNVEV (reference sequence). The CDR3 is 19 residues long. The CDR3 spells CVSSLSPILQGRWDNEQFF.

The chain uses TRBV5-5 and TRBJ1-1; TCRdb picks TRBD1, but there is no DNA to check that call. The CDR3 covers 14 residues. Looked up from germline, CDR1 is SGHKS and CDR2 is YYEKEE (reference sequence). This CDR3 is CASSLGTGGTEAFF. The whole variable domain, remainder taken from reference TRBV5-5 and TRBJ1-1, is DAGVTQSPTHLIKTRGQQVTLRCSPISGHKSVSWYQQVLGQGPQFIFQYYEKEERGRGNFPDRFSARQFPNYSSELNVNALLLGDSALYLCASSLGTGGTEAFFGQGTRLTVV.

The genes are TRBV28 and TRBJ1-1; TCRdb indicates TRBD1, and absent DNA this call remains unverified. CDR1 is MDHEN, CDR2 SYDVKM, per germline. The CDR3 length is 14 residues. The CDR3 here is CASSLRQMNTEAFF.

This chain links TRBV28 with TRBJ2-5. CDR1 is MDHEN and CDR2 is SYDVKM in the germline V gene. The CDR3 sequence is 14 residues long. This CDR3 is CASSLWAAQETQCF. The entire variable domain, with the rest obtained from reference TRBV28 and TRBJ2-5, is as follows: DVKVTQSSRYLVKRTGEKVFLECVQDMDHENMFWYRQDPGLGLRLIYFSYDVKMKEKGDIPEGYSVSREKKERFSLILESASTNQTSMYLCASSLWAAQETQCFGPGTRLLVL.

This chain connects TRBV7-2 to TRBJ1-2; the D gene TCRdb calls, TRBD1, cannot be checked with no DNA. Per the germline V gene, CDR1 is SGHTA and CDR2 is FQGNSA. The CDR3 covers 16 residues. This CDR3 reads CASSLTGGVSNYGYTF.

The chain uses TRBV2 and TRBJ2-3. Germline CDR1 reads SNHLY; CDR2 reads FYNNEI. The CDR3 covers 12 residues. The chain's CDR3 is CASTLNGDTQYF.